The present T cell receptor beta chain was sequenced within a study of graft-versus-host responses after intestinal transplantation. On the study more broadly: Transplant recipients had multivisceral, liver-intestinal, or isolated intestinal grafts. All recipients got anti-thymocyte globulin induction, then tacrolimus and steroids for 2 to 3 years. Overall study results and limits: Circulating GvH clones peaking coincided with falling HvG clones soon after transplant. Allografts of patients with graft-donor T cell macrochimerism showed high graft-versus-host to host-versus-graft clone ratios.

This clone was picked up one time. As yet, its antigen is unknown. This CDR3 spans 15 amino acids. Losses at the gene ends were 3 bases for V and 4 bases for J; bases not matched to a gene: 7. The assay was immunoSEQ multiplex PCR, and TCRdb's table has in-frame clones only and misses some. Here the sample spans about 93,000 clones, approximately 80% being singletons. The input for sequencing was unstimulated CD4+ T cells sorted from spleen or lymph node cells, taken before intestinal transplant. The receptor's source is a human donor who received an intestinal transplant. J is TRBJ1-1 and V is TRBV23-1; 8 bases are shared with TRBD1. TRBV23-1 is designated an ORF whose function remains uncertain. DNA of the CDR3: TGCGCCAGCAGTCACCAGACAGGGGAGAGCACTGAAGCTTTCTTT. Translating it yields CASSHQTGESTEAFF.